The 17 T cell receptor beta chains listed next were all sequenced from one sample in a study of T cells in localized non-small cell lung cancer. Sequencing used immunoSEQ multiplex PCR; TCRdb keeps in-frame clones, though not all of them. Of 41,000 or so clones listed, about nine tenths are singletons. The material was peripheral blood, obtained before any cancer treatment. The receptors were sampled from a female donor older than 55 with stage I squamous cell lung carcinoma.

The genes are TRBV7-2 and TRBJ1-1; TRBD1 matches 12 bases. This CDR3 spans 16 amino acids. Germline V gene sequence: CDR1 SGHTA, CDR2 FQGNSA. V lost 6 bases and J lost 1; bases outside the gene matches: 6. The CDR3 protein is CASRAGQGAANTEAFF. The CDR3 DNA reads TGTGCCAGCAGAGCGGGACAGGGGGCTGCGAACACTGAAGCTTTCTTT.

The chain uses TRBV16 and TRBJ1-2; D unclear. The CDR3 consists of 16 residues. V was clipped by 0 bases and J by 3 bases, with 14 bases between them. The germline V gene encodes CDR1 KGHSY and CDR2 FQNENV. CDR3 in DNA: TGTGCCAGCAGCCAATCGAGGCCAGGCAACCACTATGGCTACACCTTC. This gives the protein CASSQSRPGNHYGYTF. Together with reference TRBV16 and TRBJ1-2, the CDR3 gives the full variable domain: GEEVAQTPKHLVRGEGQKAKLYCAPIKGHSYVFWYQQVLKNEFKFLISFQNENVFDETGMPKERFSAKCLPNSPCSLEIQATKLEDSAVYFCASSQSRPGNHYGYTFGSGTRLTVV.

In the case of this clone: One end of the junction is discordant with germline, which a read error may explain. Different DNA sequences within this sample yield the same CDR3. This rearrangement joins TRBV7-2 to TRBJ2-3; the D is unclear. CDR3 length: 14 amino acids. Germline V gene lookup returns CDR1 SGHTA and CDR2 FQGNSA. The CDR3 protein is CASSYGGGTDTQYF. In nucleotides, the CDR3 is TGTGCCAGCAGCTATGGCGGCGGCACGGATACGCAGTATTTT.

This clone was observed a single time. The chain carries TRBV18 and TRBJ2-5, with D tentatively TRBD2 (6 bases). The CDR3 length is 16 residues. CDR1 is KGHSH and CDR2 is LQKENI in the germline V gene. V gave up 4 bases and J gave up 0 bases, with 15 bases separating them. The CDR3 spells CASSQFLLADQETQYF. The CDR3 region has the DNA TGTGCCAGCTCACAATTTCTTTTAGCGGACCAAGAGACCCAGTACTTC.

The chain recombines TRBV4-2 with TRBJ1-2; D is possibly TRBD1 (5 bases). CDR3 size: 17 residues. The germline V and J ends were trimmed by 3 bases and 4 bases, with 21 bases remaining between them. Germline V gene lookup returns CDR1 LGHNA and CDR2 YNFKEQ. The CDR3 here is CASSQTGGRTRAYGYTF. As DNA, the CDR3 is TGTGCCAGCAGCCAGACTGGTGGACGGACCAGGGCCTATGGCTACACCTTC.

The chain carries TRBV19 and TRBJ1-1, with TRBD1 matching 12 bases. CDR1 is LNHDA, CDR2 SQIVND, per germline (reference sequence). J gave up 6 bases and V 6 bases, and 14 bases lay outside the gene matches. This CDR3 is built from 17 residues. CDR3 DNA sequence: TGTGCCAGTAGGACTCCCGGGACAGGGGGCTTTCTGGCTGAAGCTTTCTTT. Translated: CASRTPGTGGFLAEAFF.

The rearrangement links TRBV13 to TRBJ1-1; the D gene is possibly TRBD1 (5 bases). Germline CDR1 reads PRHDT; CDR2 reads FYEKMQ (reference sequence). Trimming took 3 bases from V and 0 from J, leaving 11 bases between them. The CDR3 loop spans 15 amino acids. The CDR3, as DNA: TGTGCCAGCAGCTTTAGAGGGGTAATGAACACTGAAGCTTTCTTT. This sequence encodes CASSFRGVMNTEAFF.

The chain has TRBV19 and TRBJ1-6, with D possibly being TRBD1 (5 bases). Between the trimmed V and J ends, which lost 6 bases and 5 bases, there was a span of 11 bases. The V gene's germline CDR1 is LNHDA and CDR2 SQIVND (reference sequence). This CDR3 is 14 amino acids long. Written as DNA, the CDR3 is TGTGCCAGTAGAGACAGAGGAAATAATTCACCCCTCCACTTT. Translating it yields CASRDRGNNSPLHF.

The J gene is TRBJ2-1, the V gene TRBV15; 13 bases align to TRBD2. The CDR3 is made up of 16 amino acids. CDR1 LNHNV and CDR2 YYDKDF come from the germline V gene (reference sequence). V lost 1 base and J lost 10; bases outside the gene matches: 7. CDR3 DNA sequence: TGTGCCACCAGCAGAGTTCAGAGGACTAGCGGGGGAGAGCAGTTCTTC. Amino acids: CATSRVQRTSGGEQFF. The variable domain in full, completed from reference TRBV15 and TRBJ2-1, reads DAMVIQNPRYQVTQFGKPVTLSCSQTLNHNVMYWYQQKSSQAPKLLFHYYDKDFNNEADTPDNFQSRRPNTSFCFLDIRSPGLGDTAMYLCATSRVQRTSGGEQFFGPGTRLTVL.

This clone was detected only a few times. This chain uses TRBV7-9 with TRBJ1-1; D is possibly TRBD1 (6 bases). The V end was cut by 1 base, the J end by 4 bases, with 10 bases between. The CDR3 is 14 residues long. Germline CDR1 SEHNR, CDR2 FQNEAQ (reference sequence). CDR3 DNA sequence: TGTGCCAGCAGCTTAGACAGGGCAATCACTGAAGCTTTCTTT. Encoded protein: CASSLDRAITEAFF.

The genes are TRBV13 and TRBJ1-2; a possible D gene is TRBD1 (6 bases). The V gene lost 3 bases and the J gene lost 4 bases, with 15 bases spanning the gap. This CDR3 spans 15 amino acids. Per the germline V gene, CDR1 is PRHDT and CDR2 is FYEKMQ (reference sequence). The CDR3 DNA sequence: TGTGCCAGCAGCTTCTCGCGGACAGCGATCTATGGCTACACCTTC. Amino acid sequence: CASSFSRTAIYGYTF. The full variable domain, in which reference TRBV13 and TRBJ1-2 provide the parts outside the CDR3, is AAGVIQSPRHLIKEKRETATLKCYPIPRHDTVYWYQQGPGQDPQFLISFYEKMQSDKGSIPDRFSAQQFSDYHSELNMSSLELGDSALYFCASSFSRTAIYGYTFGSGTRLTVV.

The chain is built from TRBV7-9 and TRBJ2-7; D possibly uses TRBD1 or TRBD2 (5 bases each). V was shortened by 2 bases and J by 7 bases, with 15 bases between the two germline ends. Germline CDR1 reads SEHNR; CDR2 reads FQNEAQ (reference sequence). The CDR3 runs to 14 residues. CDR3 amino acids: CASSLKGPPSEQYF. The CDR3 DNA reads TGTGCCAGCAGCTTAAAGGGACCCCCCTCTGAGCAGTACTTC. The full variable domain, with the rest looked up from reference TRBV7-9 and TRBJ2-7, is DTGVSQNPRHKITKRGQNVTFRCDPISEHNRLYWYRQTLGQGPEFLTYFQNEAQLEKSRLLSDRFSAERPKGSFSTLEIQRTEQGDSAMYLCASSLKGPPSEQYFGPGTRLTVT.

V usage is TRBV7-8 and J usage is TRBJ2-7; 11 positions match TRBD2. This CDR3 has 19 amino acids. Germline CDR1 and CDR2: SGHVS and FQNEAQ. J gave up 4 bases and V 5 bases, and 19 bases lay outside the gene matches. The CDR3 bases are TGTGCCAGCAGCATTACTAGCGGGAGCCTATCCCCCCGAGGGTACGAGCAGTACTTC. It encodes CASSITSGSLSPRGYEQYF. Full variable domain (outside the CDR3, taken from reference TRBV7-8 and TRBJ2-7): GAGVSQSPRYKVAKRGQDVALRCDPISGHVSLFWYQQALGQGPEFLTYFQNEAQLDKSGLPSDRFFAERPEGSVSTLKIQRTQQEDSAVYLCASSITSGSLSPRGYEQYFGPGTRLTVT.

V and J are TRBV5-1 and TRBJ2-1, with D unclear. Germline V gene sequence: CDR1 SGHRS, CDR2 YFSETQ. V was shortened by 0 bases and J by 7 bases, with 23 bases between the two germline ends. CDR3 length: 18 residues. DNA for the CDR3: TGCGCCAGCAGCTTGGTCGGTACAACCTCCCCCGGTGGGAATGAGCAGTTCTTC. Amino acids: CASSLVGTTSPGGNEQFF.

The chain joins TRBV29-1 to TRBJ2-7; 10 positions agree with TRBD2. Germline-derived CDR1 and CDR2 are SQVTM and ANQGSEA. V trimming: 0 bases; J trimming: 6 bases; junction bases outside the gene matches: 17. The CDR3 sequence is 18 residues long. CDR3 in amino acids: CSVEDPPPLAGVGGEQYF. The DNA of the CDR3 is TGCAGCGTTGAAGACCCTCCCCCCCTAGCGGGAGTGGGGGGCGAGCAGTACTTC.

The chain has TRBV6-5 and TRBJ2-3, with D possibly matching TRBD1 (6 bases). The CDR3 has 13 amino acids. Trimming removed 0 bases from V and 12 bases from J, with 13 bases in between. Germline CDR1 reads MNHEY; CDR2 reads SVGAGI. The CDR3 DNA is TGTGCCAGCAGTTACTCGAACAGGGCCGCTCAGTATTTT. Its protein product is CASSYSNRAAQYF.

The chain couples TRBV5-1 to TRBJ2-2, with D perhaps matching TRBD2 (6 bases). The CDR3 has 16 amino acids. The V gene lost 0 bases and the J gene lost 1 base, with 10 bases spanning the gap. Germline V CDR1 and CDR2: SGHRS, YFSETQ. CDR3 nucleotide sequence: TGCGCCAGCAGCTTGGGGTTAGCGGTGAACACCGGGGAGCTGTTTTTT. Translating it yields CASSLGLAVNTGELFF.